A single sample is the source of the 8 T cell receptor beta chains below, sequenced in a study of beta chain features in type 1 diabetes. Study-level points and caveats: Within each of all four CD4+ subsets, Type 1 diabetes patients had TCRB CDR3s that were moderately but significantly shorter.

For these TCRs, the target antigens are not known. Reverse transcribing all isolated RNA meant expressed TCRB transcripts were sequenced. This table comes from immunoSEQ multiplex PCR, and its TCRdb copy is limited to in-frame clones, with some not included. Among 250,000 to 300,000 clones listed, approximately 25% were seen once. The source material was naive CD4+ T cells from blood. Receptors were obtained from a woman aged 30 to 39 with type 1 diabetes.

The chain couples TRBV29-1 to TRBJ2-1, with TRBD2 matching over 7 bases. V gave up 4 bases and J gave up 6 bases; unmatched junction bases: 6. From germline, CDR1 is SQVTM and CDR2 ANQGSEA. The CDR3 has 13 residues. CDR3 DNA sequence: TGCAGCGTTGGGGGGGAGGGGCGCAATGAGCAGTTCTTC. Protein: CSVGGEGRNEQFF.

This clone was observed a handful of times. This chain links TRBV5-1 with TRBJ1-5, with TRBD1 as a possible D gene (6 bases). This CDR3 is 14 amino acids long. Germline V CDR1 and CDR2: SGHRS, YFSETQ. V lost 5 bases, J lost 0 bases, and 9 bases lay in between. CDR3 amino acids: CASSPGASNQPQHF. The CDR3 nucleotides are TGCGCCAGCAGTCCAGGGGCTAGCAATCAGCCCCAGCATTTT. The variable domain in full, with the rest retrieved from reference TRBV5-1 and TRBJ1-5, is KAGVTQTPRYLIKTRGQQVTLSCSPISGHRSVSWYQQTPGQGLQFLFEYFSETQRNKGNFPGRFSGRQFSNSRSEMNVSTLELGDSALYLCASSPGASNQPQHFGDGTRLSIL.

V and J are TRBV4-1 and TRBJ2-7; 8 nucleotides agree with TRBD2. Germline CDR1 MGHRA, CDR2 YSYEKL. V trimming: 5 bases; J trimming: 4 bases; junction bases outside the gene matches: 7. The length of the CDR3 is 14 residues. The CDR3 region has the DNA TGCGCCAGCAGCTCAAGCGGGAGACGGTACGAGCAGTACTTC. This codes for CASSSSGRRYEQYF.

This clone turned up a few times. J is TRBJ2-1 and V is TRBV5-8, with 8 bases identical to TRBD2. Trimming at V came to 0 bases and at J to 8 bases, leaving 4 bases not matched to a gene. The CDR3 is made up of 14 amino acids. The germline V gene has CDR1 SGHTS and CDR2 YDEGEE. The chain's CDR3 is CASSLGAGGDEQFF. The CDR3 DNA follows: TGTGCCAGCAGCTTGGGCGCCGGGGGGGATGAGCAGTTCTTC.

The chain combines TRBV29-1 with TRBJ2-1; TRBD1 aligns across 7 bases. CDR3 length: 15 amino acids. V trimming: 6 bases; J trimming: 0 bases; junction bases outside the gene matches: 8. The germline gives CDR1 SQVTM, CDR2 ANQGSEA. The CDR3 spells CSVKTGWSSYNEQFF. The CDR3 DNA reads TGCAGCGTGAAGACAGGGTGGAGCTCCTACAATGAGCAGTTCTTC.

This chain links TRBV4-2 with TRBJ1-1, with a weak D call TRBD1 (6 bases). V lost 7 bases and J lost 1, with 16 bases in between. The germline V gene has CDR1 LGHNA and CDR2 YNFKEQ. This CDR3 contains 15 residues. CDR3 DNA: TGTGCCAGCACCCCAAGAAGGGGGGGGAACACTGAAGCTTTCTTT. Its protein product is CASTPRRGGNTEAFF.

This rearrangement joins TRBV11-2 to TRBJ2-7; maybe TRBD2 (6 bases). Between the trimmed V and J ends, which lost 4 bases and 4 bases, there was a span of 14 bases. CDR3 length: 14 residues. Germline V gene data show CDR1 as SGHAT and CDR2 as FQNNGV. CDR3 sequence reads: CASSSWGLGYEQYF. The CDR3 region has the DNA TGTGCCAGCAGCTCTTGGGGACTGGGTTACGAGCAGTACTTC.

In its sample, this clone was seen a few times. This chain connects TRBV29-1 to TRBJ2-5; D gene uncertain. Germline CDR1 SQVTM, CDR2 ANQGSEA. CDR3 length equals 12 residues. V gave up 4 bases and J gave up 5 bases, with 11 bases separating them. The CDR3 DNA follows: TGCAGCGTTGCCAGGCTTGAGGAGACCCAGTACTTC. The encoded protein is CSVARLEETQYF.